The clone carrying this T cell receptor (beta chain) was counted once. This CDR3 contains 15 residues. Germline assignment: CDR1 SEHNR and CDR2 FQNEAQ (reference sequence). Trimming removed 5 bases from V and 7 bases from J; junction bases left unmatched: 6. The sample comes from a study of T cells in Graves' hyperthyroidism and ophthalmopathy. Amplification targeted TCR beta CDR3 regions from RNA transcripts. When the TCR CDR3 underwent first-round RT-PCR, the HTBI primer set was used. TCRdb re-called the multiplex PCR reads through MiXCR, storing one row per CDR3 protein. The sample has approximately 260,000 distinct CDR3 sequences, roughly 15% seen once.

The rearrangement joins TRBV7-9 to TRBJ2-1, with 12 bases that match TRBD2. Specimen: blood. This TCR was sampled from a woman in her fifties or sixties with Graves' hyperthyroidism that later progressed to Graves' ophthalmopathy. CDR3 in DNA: TGTGCCAGCAGCCCACCCGGGACTAGCGGGAATGAGCAGTTCTTC. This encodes CASSPPGTSGNEQFF.